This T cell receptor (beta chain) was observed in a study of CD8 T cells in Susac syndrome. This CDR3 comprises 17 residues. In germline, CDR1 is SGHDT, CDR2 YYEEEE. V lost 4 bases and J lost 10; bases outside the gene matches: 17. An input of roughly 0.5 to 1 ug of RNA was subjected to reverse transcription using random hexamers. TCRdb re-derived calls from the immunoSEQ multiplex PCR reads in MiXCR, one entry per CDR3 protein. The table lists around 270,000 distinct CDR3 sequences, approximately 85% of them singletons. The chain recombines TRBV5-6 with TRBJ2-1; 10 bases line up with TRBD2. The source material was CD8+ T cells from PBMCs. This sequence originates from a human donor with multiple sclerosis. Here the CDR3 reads CASSTDESGRAGDEQFF. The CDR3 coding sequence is TGTGCCAGCAGCACCGACGAAAGCGGGAGGGCCGGGGACGAGCAGTTCTTC.